Presented here are 18 T cell receptor beta chains from one specimen sequenced in a study of radiotherapy plus CTLA-4 blockade in lung cancer. Produced via immunoSEQ multiplex PCR; TCRdb's table is partial and in-frame only. In the table there are about 73,000 clones, roughly 91% of which are singletons. This specimen was peripheral blood, taken from a patient treated with radiotherapy plus ipilimumab. The receptor source for this set is a human donor with non-small cell lung cancer that progressed on radiotherapy plus ipilimumab.

The chain employs TRBV7-9 and TRBJ2-7; unclear D gene. The CDR3 has 12 amino acids. With 10 bases removed from V and 2 bases from J, the gap between germline ends came to 12 bases. Germline assignment: CDR1 SEHNR and CDR2 FQNEAQ (reference sequence). CDR3 sequence (DNA): TGTGCCACCGACCGGGCTACCTACGAGCAGTACTTC. Residues: CATDRATYEQYF. Filled out from reference TRBV7-9 and TRBJ2-7, the complete variable domain reads DTGVSQNPRHKITKRGQNVTFRCDPISEHNRLYWYRQTLGQGPEFLTYFQNEAQLEKSRLLSDRFSAERPKGSFSTLEIQRTEQGDSAMYLCATDRATYEQYFGPGTRLTVT.

The rearrangement links TRBV7-2 to TRBJ2-7; 8 nucleotides match TRBD1. Germline V gene sequence: CDR1 SGHTA, CDR2 FQGNSA. Trimming cost V 5 bases and J 5 bases; bases outside gene matches: 11. The CDR3 spans 15 residues. CDR3: CASSQGAGVSNEQYV. DNA of the CDR3: TGTGCCAGCAGCCAGGGGGCAGGGGTATCTAACGAGCAGTACGTC.

In its sample, this clone was seen once. The rearrangement links TRBV30 to TRBJ1-3; no clear D gene. The CDR3 runs to 11 residues. From germline, CDR1 is GTSNPN and CDR2 SVGIG (reference sequence). Trimming pared 3 bases from V and 10 bases from J, leaving 10 bases between. The CDR3 DNA reads TGTGCCTGGAGCCTCGAGCCAACCATATATTTT. Residues: CAWSLEPTIYF.

V and J are TRBV29-1 and TRBJ2-1, with a weak D call TRBD2 (6 bases). V lost 2 bases and J lost 9, with 14 bases in between. The CDR3 is made up of 13 amino acids. Looked up from germline, CDR1 is SQVTM and CDR2 is ANQGSEA. CDR3 nucleotide sequence: TGCAGCGTTGAACTTCCGGGGGAGAGTGAGCAGTTCTTC. The encoded protein is CSVELPGESEQFF.

This clone has only one observation. This sequence joins TRBV10-3 and TRBJ1-4; D unresolved. Germline V gene sequence: CDR1 ENHRY, CDR2 SYGVKD. CDR3 length: 15 residues. Trimming removed 3 bases at V and 8 bases at J, with 16 bases between. For the CDR3, the DNA is TGTGCCATCAGTGAAGGAGTCTCGGGAGGGGAAAAACTGTTTTTT. This codes for CAISEGVSGGEKLFF.

The chain carries TRBV19 and TRBJ1-5; D is possibly TRBD1 (6 bases). V shed 7 bases and J shed 3 bases, with 13 bases lying between them. Germline V gene lookup returns CDR1 LNHDA and CDR2 SQIVND (reference sequence). The CDR3 totals 14 residues. This CDR3 is CASKSGGHNQPQHF. CDR3 nucleotides: TGTGCCAGTAAAAGCGGGGGGCACAATCAGCCCCAGCATTTT.

The chain combines TRBV21-1 with TRBJ2-7; the table's TRBD2 call for D was not verified on the DNA. TRBV21-1 is a known pseudogene. This CDR3 has 19 residues. CDR3 coding DNA: TGTGCCAGCAGCAAACGCAGGAGGACTAGCGGAGAAAGCTCCTACGAGCAGTACGTC. The encoded protein is CASSKRRRTSGESSYEQYV.

The chain has TRBV13 and TRBJ2-2; D is ambiguous. Germline V gene data show CDR1 as PRHDT and CDR2 as FYEKMQ (reference sequence). The CDR3 length is 13 residues. V was trimmed by 0 bases and J by 7 bases, leaving 6 bases between them. CDR3 nucleotides: TGTGCCAGCAGCTTAGGAGTGGTCGGGGAGCTGTTTTTT. Translating it yields CASSLGVVGELFF.

This clone came up once. This chain links TRBV7-9 with TRBJ1-3; D is possibly TRBD1 (5 bases). The CDR3 is 14 residues long. V lost 3 bases, J lost 9 bases, and 15 bases lay in between. Germline values: CDR1 SEHNR, CDR2 FQNEAQ (reference sequence). The CDR3 region is CASSLASPDSTIYF. For the CDR3, the DNA is TGTGCCAGCAGCTTGGCCTCCCCAGACAGCACCATATATTTT.

This chain joins TRBV2 and TRBJ2-7; D remains unclear. The germline CDR1 and CDR2 sequences are SNHLY and FYNNEI. Between the trimmed V and J ends, which lost 7 bases and 2 bases, there was a span of 9 bases. The CDR3 runs to 12 residues. Written as DNA, the CDR3 is TGTGCCAGCACTGCCTGGCCCTACGAGCAGTACGTC. It is translated as CASTAWPYEQYV.

The CDR3 DNA reads as TGCGCCAGCAGCTTGAGACCGGGAGAGCACACCGGGGAGCTGTTTTTT. It is translated as CASSLRPGEHTGELFF. The V and J genes are TRBV5-1 and TRBJ2-2; D may be TRBD2 (6 bases). With 1 base removed from V and 3 bases from J, the gap between germline ends came to 13 bases. The CDR3 covers 16 residues. Germline CDR1 reads SGHRS; CDR2 reads YFSETQ.

V is TRBV5-4 and J is TRBJ2-3; 13 nucleotides align to TRBD2. V lost 3 bases to trimming and J lost 3 bases; unmatched junction nucleotides: 4. Germline V gene sequence: CDR1 SGHNT, CDR2 YYREEE (reference sequence). The CDR3 has 16 amino acids. This chain's CDR3 is CASSSPGLAGTDTQYF. CDR3 coding DNA: TGTGCCAGCAGCTCCCCGGGACTAGCGGGAACAGATACGCAGTATTTT.

CDR3 nucleotide sequence: TGTGCCAGCAGCTTGGCTGGACAGGCCCCCGGGGAAAAACTGTTTTTT. Translation: CASSLAGQAPGEKLFF. V usage is TRBV5-4 and J usage is TRBJ1-4, with 7 bases lining up with TRBD1. Looked up from germline, CDR1 is SGHNT and CDR2 is YYREEE (reference sequence). CDR3 length: 16 residues. Germline trimming cut 0 bases from V and 8 bases from J; bases unmatched to any gene: 10.

V usage is TRBV13 and J usage is TRBJ2-7, with D unresolved. CDR3 length: 12 amino acids. CDR1 is PRHDT, CDR2 FYEKMQ, per germline (reference sequence). V was pared by 4 bases and J by 4 bases, with 8 bases between. CDR3: CASSSNLYEQYF. The CDR3 region has the DNA TGTGCCAGCAGCTCAAACCTATACGAGCAGTACTTC.

The chain links TRBV5-4 to TRBJ1-1; no clear D gene. The CDR3 runs 15 residues. V was trimmed by 4 bases and J by 0 bases, leaving 13 bases between them. Germline loops: CDR1 SGHNT, CDR2 YYREEE (reference sequence). The CDR3 protein is CASSLGPGLNTEAFF. DNA of the CDR3: TGTGCCAGCAGCCTTGGTCCGGGCCTGAACACTGAAGCTTTCTTT.

With regard to this clone: This is likely a read error, given that the CDR3 carries no conserved phenylalanine or tryptophan at its end. No DNA is shown, since the ends of the CDR3 on it are uncertain; the CDR3 is the one TCRdb lists. The chain joins TRBV19 to TRBJ2-3; the table assigns TRBD2, which was not confirmed against the DNA. Per the germline V gene, CDR1 is LNHDA and CDR2 is SQIVND (reference sequence). The CDR3 has 11 amino acids, counting both end residues. The CDR3: CASSPTFPGAG.

The CDR3 DNA reads as TGCGCCAGCAGCGCCAGACAGATAATTAGCACAGATACGCAGTATTTT. It encodes CASSARQIISTDTQYF. The chain uses TRBV5-1 and TRBJ2-3; maybe TRBD1 (5 bases). CDR1 is SGHRS, CDR2 YFSETQ, per germline. V was trimmed by 4 bases and J by 0 bases, leaving 15 bases between them. CDR3 length equals 16 residues. Together with reference TRBV5-1 and TRBJ2-3, the CDR3 gives the full variable domain: KAGVTQTPRYLIKTRGQQVTLSCSPISGHRSVSWYQQTPGQGLQFLFEYFSETQRNKGNFPGRFSGRQFSNSRSEMNVSTLELGDSALYLCASSARQIISTDTQYFGPGTRLTVL.

This clone was seen once. The chain is built from TRBV4-1 and TRBJ2-6; D remains unclear. The V gene's germline CDR1 is MGHRA and CDR2 YSYEKL. Trimming took 0 bases from V and 2 from J, leaving 11 bases between them. The CDR3 has 17 residues. CDR3 DNA: TGCGCCAGCAGCCAAGATCTTAGGGCCCCTGGGGCCAACGTCCTGACTTTC. Its translation is CASSQDLRAPGANVLTF.